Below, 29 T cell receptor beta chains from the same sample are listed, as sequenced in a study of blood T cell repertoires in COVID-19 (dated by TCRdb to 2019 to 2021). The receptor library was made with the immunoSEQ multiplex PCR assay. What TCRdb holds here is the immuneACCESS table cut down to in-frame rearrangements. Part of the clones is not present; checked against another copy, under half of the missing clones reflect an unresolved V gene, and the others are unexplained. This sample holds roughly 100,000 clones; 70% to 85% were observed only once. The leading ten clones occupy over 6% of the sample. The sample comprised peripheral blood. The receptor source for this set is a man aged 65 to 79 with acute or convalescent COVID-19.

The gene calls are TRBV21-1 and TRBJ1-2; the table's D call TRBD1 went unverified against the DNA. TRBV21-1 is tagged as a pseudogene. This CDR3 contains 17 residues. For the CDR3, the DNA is TGTGCCAGCAGCAAAGAGGTGCAGGGCCCCCGCTTAGATGGCTACACCTTC. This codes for CASSKEVQGPRLDGYTF.

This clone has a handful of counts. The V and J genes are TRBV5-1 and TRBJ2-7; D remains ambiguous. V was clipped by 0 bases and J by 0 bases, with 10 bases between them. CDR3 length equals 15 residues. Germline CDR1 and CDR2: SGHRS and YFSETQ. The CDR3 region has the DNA TGCGCCAGCAGCTTGGACCCGGGTACCTCCTACGAGCAGTACTTC. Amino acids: CASSLDPGTSYEQYF.

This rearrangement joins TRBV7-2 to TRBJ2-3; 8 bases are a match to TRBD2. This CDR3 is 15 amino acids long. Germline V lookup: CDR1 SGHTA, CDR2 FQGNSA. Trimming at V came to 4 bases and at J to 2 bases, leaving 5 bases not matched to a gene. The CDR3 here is CASSSRGVVTDTQYF. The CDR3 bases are TGTGCCAGCAGCTCGCGGGGGGTAGTCACAGATACGCAGTATTTT.

DNA of the CDR3: TGTGCCAGCAGTGCTACGAGTTTTAATTCACCCCTCCACTTT. Its protein is CASSATSFNSPLHF. The chain has TRBV6-4 and TRBJ1-6; unclear D gene. CDR1 is MRHNA and CDR2 is SNTAGT in the germline V gene. The CDR3 has 14 residues. V was pared by 4 bases and J by 6 bases, with 10 bases between.

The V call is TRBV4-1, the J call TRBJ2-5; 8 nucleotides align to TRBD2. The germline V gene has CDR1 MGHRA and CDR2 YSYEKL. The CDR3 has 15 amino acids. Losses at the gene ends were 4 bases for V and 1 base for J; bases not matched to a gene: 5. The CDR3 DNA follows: TGCGCCAGCAGCCGATACGGGGGGGCCCAAGAGACCCAGTACTTC. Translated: CASSRYGGAQETQYF.

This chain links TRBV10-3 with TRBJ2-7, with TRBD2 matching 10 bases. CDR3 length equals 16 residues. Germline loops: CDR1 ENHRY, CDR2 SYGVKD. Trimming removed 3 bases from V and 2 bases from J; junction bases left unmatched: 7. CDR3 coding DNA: TGTGCCATCAGTGACGGCCGGGGGACTAGCGCCTACGAGCAGTACTTC. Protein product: CAISDGRGTSAYEQYF.

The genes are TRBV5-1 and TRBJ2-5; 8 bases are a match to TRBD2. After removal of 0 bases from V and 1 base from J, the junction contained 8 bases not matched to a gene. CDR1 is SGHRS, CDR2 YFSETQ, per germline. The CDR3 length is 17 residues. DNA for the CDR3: TGCGCCAGCAGCTTGGACCCGAGCGGGGGCCTCCAAGAGACCCAGTACTTC. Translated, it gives CASSLDPSGGLQETQYF.

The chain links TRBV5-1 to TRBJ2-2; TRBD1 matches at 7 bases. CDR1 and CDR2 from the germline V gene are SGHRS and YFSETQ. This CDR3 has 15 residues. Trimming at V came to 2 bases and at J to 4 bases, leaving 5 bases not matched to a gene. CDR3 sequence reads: CASSFEGASTGELFF. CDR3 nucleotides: TGCGCCAGCAGCTTCGAGGGGGCGAGCACCGGGGAGCTGTTTTTT.

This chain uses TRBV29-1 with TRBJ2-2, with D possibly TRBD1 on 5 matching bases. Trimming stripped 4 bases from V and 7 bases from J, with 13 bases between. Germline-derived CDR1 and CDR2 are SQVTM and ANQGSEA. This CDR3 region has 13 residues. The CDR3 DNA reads TGCAGCGTTGCGGCCAGGGTCGGCGGGGAGCTGTTTTTT. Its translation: CSVAARVGGELFF.

In DNA, the CDR3 is TGTGCCAGTATAGAGTTGCCGGGTGGCGTCCTGACTTTC. Encoded protein: CASIELPGGVLTF. This chain links TRBV19 with TRBJ2-6; D call uncertain. The CDR3 has 13 residues. Germline lookup yields CDR1 LNHDA and CDR2 SQIVND (reference sequence). V was trimmed by 7 bases and J by 12 bases, leaving 16 bases between them.

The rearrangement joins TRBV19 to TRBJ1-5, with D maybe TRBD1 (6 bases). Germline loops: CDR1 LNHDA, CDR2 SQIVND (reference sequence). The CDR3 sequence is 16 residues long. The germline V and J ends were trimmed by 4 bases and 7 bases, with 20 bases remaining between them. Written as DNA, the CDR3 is TGTGCCAGTAGTAGCCCGCTATCAGGGCAGGGGCAGCCCCAGCATTTT. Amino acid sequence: CASSSPLSGQGQPQHF.

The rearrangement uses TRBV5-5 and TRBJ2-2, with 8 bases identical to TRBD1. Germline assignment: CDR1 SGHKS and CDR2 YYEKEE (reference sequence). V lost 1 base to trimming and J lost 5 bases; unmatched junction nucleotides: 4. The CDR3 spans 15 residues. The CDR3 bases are TGTGCCAGCAGCTTGCAGGGGGCGCAAACCGGGGAGCTGTTTTTT. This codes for CASSLQGAQTGELFF.

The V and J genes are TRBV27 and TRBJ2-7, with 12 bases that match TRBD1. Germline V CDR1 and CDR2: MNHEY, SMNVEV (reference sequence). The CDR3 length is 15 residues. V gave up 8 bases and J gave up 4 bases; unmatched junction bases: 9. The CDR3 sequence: CASSVGTGGGYEQYV. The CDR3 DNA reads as TGTGCCAGCTCCGTCGGGACAGGGGGCGGTTACGAGCAGTACGTC.

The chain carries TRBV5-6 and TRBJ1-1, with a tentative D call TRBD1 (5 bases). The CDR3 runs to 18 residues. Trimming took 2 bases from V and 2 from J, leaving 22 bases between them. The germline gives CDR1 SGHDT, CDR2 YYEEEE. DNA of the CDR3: TGTGCCAGCAGCTTCGGGACGCCAGCCAGCGGGGCCAACACTGAAGCTTTCTTT. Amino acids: CASSFGTPASGANTEAFF.

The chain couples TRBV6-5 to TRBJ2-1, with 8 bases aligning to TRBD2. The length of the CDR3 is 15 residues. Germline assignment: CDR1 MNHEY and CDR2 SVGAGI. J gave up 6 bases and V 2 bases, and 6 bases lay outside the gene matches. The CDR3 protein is CASSYRVAGSNEQFF. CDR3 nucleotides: TGTGCCAGCAGTTACCGGGTAGCGGGAAGCAATGAGCAGTTCTTC.

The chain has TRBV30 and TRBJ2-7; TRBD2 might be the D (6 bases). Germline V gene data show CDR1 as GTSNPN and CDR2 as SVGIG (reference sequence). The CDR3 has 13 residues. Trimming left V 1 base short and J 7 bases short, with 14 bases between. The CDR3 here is CAWSAYGGWEQYV. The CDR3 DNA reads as TGTGCCTGGAGTGCGTACGGGGGTTGGGAGCAGTACGTC.

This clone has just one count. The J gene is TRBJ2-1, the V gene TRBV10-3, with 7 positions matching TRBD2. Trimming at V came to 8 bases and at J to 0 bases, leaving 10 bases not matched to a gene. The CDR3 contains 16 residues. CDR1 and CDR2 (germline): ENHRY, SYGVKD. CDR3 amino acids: CAISLNGGSSYNEQFF. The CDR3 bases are TGTGCCATCTCCCTCAACGGCGGGAGCTCCTACAATGAGCAGTTCTTC.

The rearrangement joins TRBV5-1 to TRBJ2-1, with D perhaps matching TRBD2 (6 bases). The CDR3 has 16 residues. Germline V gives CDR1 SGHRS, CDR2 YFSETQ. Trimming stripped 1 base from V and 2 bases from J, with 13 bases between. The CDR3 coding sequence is TGCGCCAGCAGCTTGTCGTCGGGGGTCCCCTACAATGAGCAGTTCTTC. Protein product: CASSLSSGVPYNEQFF.

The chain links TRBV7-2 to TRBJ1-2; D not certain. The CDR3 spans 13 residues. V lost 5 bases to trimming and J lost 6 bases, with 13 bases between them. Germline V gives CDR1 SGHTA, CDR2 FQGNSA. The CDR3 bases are TGTGCCAGCAGCGAATTCAGATCAAATGGCTACACCTTC. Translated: CASSEFRSNGYTF.

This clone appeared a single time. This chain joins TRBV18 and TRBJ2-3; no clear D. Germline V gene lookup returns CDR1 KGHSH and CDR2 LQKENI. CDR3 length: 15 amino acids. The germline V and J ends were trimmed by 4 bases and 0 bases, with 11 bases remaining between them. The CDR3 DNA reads TGTGCCAGCTCACGAGGCGGCCTCAGCACAGATACGCAGTATTTT. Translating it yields CASSRGGLSTDTQYF.

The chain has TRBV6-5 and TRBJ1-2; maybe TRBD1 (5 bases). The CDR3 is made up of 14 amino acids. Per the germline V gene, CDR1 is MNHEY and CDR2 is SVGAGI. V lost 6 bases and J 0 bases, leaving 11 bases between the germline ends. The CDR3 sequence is CASSRDRANYGYTF. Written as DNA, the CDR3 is TGTGCCAGCAGCCGCGACAGAGCTAACTATGGCTACACCTTC.

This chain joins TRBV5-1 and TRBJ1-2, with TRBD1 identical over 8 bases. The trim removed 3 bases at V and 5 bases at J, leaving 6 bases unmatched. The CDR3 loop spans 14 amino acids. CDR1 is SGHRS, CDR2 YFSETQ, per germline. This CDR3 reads CASSSPGQDYGYTF. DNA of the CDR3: TGCGCCAGCAGCTCCCCGGGACAGGATTATGGCTACACCTTC.

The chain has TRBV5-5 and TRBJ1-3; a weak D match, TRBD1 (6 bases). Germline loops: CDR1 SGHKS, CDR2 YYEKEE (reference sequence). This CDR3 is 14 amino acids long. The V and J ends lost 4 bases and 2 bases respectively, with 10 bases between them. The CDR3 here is CASSIGGAGNTIYF. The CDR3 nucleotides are TGTGCCAGCAGCATAGGGGGGGCTGGAAACACCATATATTTT.

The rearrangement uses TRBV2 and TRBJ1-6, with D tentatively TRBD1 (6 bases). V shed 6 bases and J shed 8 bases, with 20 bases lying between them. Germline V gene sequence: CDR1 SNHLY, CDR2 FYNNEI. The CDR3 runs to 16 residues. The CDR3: CASRLGGGLRDSPLHF. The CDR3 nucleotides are TGTGCCAGCAGGTTGGGAGGGGGGCTCCGTGATTCACCCCTCCACTTT.

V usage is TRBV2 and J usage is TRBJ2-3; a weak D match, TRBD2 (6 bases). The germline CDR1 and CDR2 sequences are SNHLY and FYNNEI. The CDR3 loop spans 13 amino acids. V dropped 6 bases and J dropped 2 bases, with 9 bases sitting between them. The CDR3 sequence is CASRGGDTDTQYF. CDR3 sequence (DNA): TGTGCCAGCAGAGGAGGGGACACAGATACGCAGTATTTT.

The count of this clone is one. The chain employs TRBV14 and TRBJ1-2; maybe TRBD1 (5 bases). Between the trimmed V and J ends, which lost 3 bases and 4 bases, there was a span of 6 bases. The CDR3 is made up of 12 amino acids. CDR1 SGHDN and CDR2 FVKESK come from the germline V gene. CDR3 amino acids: CASSQGPYGYTF. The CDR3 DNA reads TGTGCCAGCAGCCAGGGGCCCTATGGCTACACCTTC.

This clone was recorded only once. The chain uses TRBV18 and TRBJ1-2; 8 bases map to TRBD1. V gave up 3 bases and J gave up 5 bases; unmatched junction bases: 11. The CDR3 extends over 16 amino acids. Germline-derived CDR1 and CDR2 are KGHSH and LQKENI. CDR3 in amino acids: CASSPTGQGAVYGYTF. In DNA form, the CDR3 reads TGTGCCAGCTCACCGACTGGACAGGGTGCTGTGTATGGCTACACCTTC. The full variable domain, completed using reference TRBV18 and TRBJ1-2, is NAGVMQNPRHLVRRRGQEARLRCSPMKGHSHVYWYRQLPEEGLKFMVYLQKENIIDESGMPKERFSAEFPKEGPSILRIQQVVRGDSAAYFCASSPTGQGAVYGYTFGSGTRLTVV.

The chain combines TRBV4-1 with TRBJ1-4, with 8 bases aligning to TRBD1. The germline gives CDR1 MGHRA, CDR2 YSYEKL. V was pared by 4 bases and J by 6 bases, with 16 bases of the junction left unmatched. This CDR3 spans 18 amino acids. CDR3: CASSLSPGQAQLDEKLFF. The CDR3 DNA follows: TGCGCCAGCAGCCTTTCACCGGGACAGGCCCAACTGGATGAAAAACTGTTTTTT.

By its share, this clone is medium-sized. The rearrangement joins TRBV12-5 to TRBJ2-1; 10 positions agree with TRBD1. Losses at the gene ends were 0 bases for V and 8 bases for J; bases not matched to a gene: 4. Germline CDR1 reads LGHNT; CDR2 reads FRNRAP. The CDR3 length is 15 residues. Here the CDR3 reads CASGLVGTGEDEQFF. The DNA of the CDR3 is TGTGCTAGTGGTTTGGTAGGGACAGGGGAGGATGAGCAGTTCTTC.